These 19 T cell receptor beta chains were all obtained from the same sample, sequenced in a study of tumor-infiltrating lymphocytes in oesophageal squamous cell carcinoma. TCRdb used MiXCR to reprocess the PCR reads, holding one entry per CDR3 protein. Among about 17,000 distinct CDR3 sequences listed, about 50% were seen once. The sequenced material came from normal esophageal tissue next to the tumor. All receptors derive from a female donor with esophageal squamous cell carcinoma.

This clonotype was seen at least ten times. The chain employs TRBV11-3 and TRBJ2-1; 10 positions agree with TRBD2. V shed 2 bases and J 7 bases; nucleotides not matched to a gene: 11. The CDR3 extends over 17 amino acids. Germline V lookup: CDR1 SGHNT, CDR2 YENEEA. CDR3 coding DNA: TGTGCCAGCAGCTTACAGGGGGGGGCTAGCGGGGGAAATGAGCAGTTCTTC. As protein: CASSLQGGASGGNEQFF.

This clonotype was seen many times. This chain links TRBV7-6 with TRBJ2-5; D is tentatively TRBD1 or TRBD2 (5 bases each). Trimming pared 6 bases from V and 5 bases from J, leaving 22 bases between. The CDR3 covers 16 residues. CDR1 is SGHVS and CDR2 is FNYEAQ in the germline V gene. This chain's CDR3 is CASRKRGSDVGETQYF. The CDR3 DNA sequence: TGTGCCAGCAGGAAGAGGGGCTCCGACGTTGGGGAGACCCAGTACTTC. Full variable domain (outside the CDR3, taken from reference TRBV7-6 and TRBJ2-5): GAGVSQSPRYKVTKRGQDVALRCDPISGHVSLYWYRQALGQGPEFLTYFNYEAQQDKSGLPNDRFSAERPEGSISTLTIQRTEQRDSAMYRCASRKRGSDVGETQYFGPGTRLLVL.

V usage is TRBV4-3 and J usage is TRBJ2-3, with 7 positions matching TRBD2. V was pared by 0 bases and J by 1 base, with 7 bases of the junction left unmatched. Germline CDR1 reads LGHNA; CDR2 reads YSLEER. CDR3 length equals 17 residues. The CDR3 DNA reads TGCGCCAGCAGCCAAGATGCGACTAGCTTGCGCACAGATACGCAGTATTTT. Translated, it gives CASSQDATSLRTDTQYF.

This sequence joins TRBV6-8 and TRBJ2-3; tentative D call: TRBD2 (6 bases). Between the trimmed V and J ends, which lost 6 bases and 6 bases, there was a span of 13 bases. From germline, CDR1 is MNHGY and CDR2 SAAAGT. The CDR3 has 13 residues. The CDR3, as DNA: TGTGCCAGCAGCGTGACTAGTTCTGATACGCAGTATTTT. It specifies CASSVTSSDTQYF.

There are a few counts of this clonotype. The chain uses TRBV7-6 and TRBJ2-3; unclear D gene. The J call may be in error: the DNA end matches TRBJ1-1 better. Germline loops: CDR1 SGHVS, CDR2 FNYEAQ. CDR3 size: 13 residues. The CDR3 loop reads CASSLVKATEAFF. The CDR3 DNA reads TGTGCCAGCAGCTTAGTAAAGGCCACTGAAGCTTTCTTT.

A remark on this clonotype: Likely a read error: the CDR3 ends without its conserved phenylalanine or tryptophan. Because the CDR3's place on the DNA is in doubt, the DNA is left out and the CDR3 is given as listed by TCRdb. The CDR3 here is CASGPRSGFFGA. The V call is TRBV7-2, the J call TRBJ1-6; TRBD1 is the table's D call, not checked against the DNA. The CDR3 is 12 residues long, counting both termini. Germline-derived CDR1 and CDR2 are SGHTA and FQGNSA.

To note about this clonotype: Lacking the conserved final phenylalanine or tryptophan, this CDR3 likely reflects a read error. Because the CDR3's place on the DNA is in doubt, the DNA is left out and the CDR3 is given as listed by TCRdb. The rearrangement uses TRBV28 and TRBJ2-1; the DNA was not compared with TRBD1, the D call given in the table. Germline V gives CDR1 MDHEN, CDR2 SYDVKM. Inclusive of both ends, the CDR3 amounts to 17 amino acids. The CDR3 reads CASSLGQGGLLGYTFGS.

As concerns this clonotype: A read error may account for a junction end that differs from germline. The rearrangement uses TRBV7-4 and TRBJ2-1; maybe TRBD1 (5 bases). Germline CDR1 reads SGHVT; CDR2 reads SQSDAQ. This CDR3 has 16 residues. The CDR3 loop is CASSVALGHVWSPLHF. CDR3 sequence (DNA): TGTGCCAGCAGCGTAGCTCTTGGACACGTATGGTCACCCCTCCACTTC.

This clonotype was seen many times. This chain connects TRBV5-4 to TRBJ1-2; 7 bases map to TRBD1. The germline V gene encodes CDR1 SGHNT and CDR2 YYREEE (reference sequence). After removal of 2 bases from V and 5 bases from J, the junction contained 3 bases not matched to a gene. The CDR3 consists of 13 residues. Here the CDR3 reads CASSLGGGYGYTF. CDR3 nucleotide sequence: TGTGCCAGCAGCTTAGGGGGCGGGTATGGCTACACCTTC.

CDR3: CASSLAGNGGNTQYF. CDR3 DNA sequence: TGTGCCAGCAGCTTAGCTGGAAACGGAGGAAATACGCAGTATTTT. This chain connects TRBV7-8 to TRBJ2-3; D may be TRBD2 (5 bases). V gave up 0 bases and J gave up 7 bases, with 14 bases separating them. Germline CDR1 and CDR2: SGHVS and FQNEAQ. This CDR3 spans 15 amino acids.

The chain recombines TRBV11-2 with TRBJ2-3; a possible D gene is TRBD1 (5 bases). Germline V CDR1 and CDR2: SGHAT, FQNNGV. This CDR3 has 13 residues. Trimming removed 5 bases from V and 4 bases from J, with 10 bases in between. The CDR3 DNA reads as TGTGCCAGCAGCAAGGGGTGGGCAGATACGCAGTATTTT. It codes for CASSKGWADTQYF.

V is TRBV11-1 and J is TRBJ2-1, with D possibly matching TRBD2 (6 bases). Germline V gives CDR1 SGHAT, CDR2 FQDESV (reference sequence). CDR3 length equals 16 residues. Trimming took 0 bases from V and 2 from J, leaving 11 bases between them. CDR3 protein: CASSLAAVAAYNEQFF. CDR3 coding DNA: TGTGCCAGCAGCTTAGCTGCAGTAGCGGCCTACAATGAGCAGTTCTTC. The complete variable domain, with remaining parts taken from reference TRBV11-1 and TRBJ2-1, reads EAEVAQSPRYKITEKSQAVAFWCDPISGHATLYWYRQILGQGPELLVQFQDESVVDDSQLPKDRFSAERLKGVDSTLKIQPAELGDSAMYLCASSLAAVAAYNEQFFGPGTRLTVL.

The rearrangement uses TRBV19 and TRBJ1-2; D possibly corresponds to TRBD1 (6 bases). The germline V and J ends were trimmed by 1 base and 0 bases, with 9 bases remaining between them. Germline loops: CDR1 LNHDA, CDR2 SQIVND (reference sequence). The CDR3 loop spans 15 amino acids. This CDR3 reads CASSIAGAANYGYTF. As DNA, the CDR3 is TGTGCCAGTAGTATAGCGGGGGCTGCTAACTATGGCTACACCTTC.

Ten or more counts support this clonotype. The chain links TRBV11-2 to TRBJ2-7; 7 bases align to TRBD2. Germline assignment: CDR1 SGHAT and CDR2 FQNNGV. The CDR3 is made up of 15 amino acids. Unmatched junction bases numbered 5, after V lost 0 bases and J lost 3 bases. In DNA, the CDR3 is TGTGCCAGCAGCTTAGATGGGCTAGCGGACTACGAGCAGTACTTC. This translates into CASSLDGLADYEQYF.

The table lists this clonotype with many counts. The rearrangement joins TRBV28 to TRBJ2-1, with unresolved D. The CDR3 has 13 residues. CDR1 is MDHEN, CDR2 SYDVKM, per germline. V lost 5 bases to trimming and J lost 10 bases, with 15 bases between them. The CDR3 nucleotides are TGTGCCAGCAGTACCCTAATCCTGGAGGAGCAGTTCTTC. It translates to CASSTLILEEQFF.

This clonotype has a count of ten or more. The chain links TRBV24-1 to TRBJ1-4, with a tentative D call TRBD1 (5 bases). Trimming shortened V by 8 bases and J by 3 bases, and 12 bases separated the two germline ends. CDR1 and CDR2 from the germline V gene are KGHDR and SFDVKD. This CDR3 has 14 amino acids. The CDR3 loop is CATTHGTSNEKLFF. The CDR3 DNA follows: TGTGCCACCACCCACGGGACCTCTAATGAAAAACTGTTTTTT.

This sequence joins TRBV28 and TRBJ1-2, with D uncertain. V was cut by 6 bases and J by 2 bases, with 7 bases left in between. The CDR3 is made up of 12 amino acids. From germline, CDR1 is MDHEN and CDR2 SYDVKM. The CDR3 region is CASSYGNYGYTF. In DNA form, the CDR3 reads TGTGCCAGCAGCTACGGGAACTATGGCTACACCTTC.

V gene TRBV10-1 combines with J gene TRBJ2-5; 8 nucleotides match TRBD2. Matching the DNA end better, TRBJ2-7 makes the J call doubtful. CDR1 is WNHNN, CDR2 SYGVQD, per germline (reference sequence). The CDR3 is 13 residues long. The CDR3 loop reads CASSGSGAYEQYF. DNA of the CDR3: TGCGCCAGCAGTGGTAGCGGGGCCTACGAGCAGTACTTC.

The CDR3 sequence: CASRKSGDGEQYF. As DNA, the CDR3 is TGTGCCAGCAGAAAAAGTGGGGATGGAGAGCAGTACTTC. This rearrangement joins TRBV7-6 to TRBJ2-1; D gene uncertain. The tail of the sequence fits TRBJ2-7 better, so the J call may be wrong. Germline V gives CDR1 SGHVS, CDR2 FNYEAQ. This CDR3 has 13 amino acids.